This is a list of T cell receptor beta chains from one sample in a study of early stage breast cancer tumors. Generated by immunoSEQ multiplex PCR, the TCRdb table keeps only in-frame clones and is missing some. Of about 72,000 clones listed, more than 60% were seen once; the top ten hold about 3.6%. The sample was blood. The source is a person in their 60s with breast cancer. Each CDR3 is given with its conserved first and last residue. Each record gives: D gene, J gene, V gene, clone size, CDR3 protein, CDR3 DNA. The D gene is left open where the match is weak. For some rows the clone size is stated as once, few or many, or as a class when expanded; others skip it.

- TRBJ1-4 TRBV25-1 - CASSSGGEKLFF TGTGCCAGCAGCTCCGGGGGTGAAAAACTGTTTTTT
- TRBJ1-3 TRBV4-1 - CASSLGGDSGNTIYF TGCGCCAGCAGCTTGGGGGGGGATTCTGGAAACACCATATATTTT
- TRBJ2-1 TRBV11-2 - CASSLYRGGGHNEQFF TGTGCCAGCAGCCTCTACAGGGGAGGAGGGCACAATGAGCAGTTCTTC
- TRBJ1-1 TRBV6-1 - CASSVKSNTEAFF TGTGCTAGCAGTGTTAAATCAAACACTGAAGCTTTCTTT
TRBD1 TRBJ1-2 TRBV9 - CASSEGTVSRYTF TGTGCCAGCAGCGAAGGGACAGTCTCTCGGTACACCTTC
TRBD1 TRBJ2-7 TRBV6-5 - CASRPGGSYAQYF TGTGCCAGCAGACCAGGGGGATCGTACGCGCAGTACTTC
- TRBJ1-5 TRBV2 few CASSEGYSNQPQHF TGTGCCAGCAGTGAAGGGTATAGCAATCAGCCCCAGCATTTT
TRBD1 TRBJ2-5 TRBV19 - CASSAGGAVNKETQYF TGTGCCAGTAGTGCAGGGGGCGCGGTCAATAAAGAGACCCAGTACTTC
- TRBJ2-7 TRBV28 - CASSHRDNSYEQYF TGTGCCAGCAGCCACCGGGACAATTCCTACGAGCAGTACTTC
- TRBJ2-5 TRBV6-1 few CASSEGVGGRETQYF TGTGCCAGCAGTGAAGGGGTAGGGGGTAGAGAGACCCAGTACTTC
- TRBJ2-7 TRBV6-5 once CATRQLGEQYF TGTGCCACTAGACAGCTTGGGGAGCAGTACTTC
- TRBJ2-1 TRBV20-1 - CSASQTDEQFF TGCAGTGCTAGTCAGACGGATGAGCAGTTCTTC
TRBD2 TRBJ2-3 TRBV5-6 - CASSLAAGGRGTQYF TGTGCCAGCAGCTTGGCGGCGGGGGGGAGGGGTACGCAGTATTTT
- TRBJ1-1 TRBV6-5 - CASSPSFHEAFF TGTGCCAGCAGTCCGAGCTTCCATGAAGCTTTCTTT
- TRBJ1-1 TRBV6-5 - CASSYRQGSEAFF TGTGCCAGCAGTTACAGGCAGGGGTCTGAAGCTTTCTTT
- TRBJ2-7 TRBV27 - CASSLNRVPYEQYF TGTGCCAGCAGTTTGAACAGGGTCCCCTACGAGCAGTACTTC
TRBD1 TRBJ2-7 TRBV5-1 few CASSLVTGEVGEQYF TGCGCCAGCAGCTTGGTAACAGGGGAAGTGGGCGAGCAGTACTTC
TRBD2 TRBJ2-7 TRBV5-4 - CASRAHSGGVEQYF TGTGCCAGCAGGGCTCATAGCGGGGGGGTCGAGCAGTACTTC
TRBD1 TRBJ2-1 TRBV5-1 once CASSLGQGDYNEQFF TGCGCCAGCAGCTTGGGGCAGGGGGATTACAATGAGCAGTTCTTC
TRBD1 TRBJ2-1 TRBV5-4 - CASSRPTGGGNEQFF TGTGCCAGCAGCCGGCCGACAGGGGGCGGGAATGAGCAGTTCTTC
TRBD2 TRBJ2-1 TRBV10-3 - CASKNTSGGIHEQFF TGTGCCTCCAAAAACACTAGCGGGGGGATTCATGAGCAGTTCTTC
TRBD1 TRBJ1-2 TRBV6-5 - CASSRDRGNYGYTF TGTGCCAGCAGCCGGGACAGGGGTAACTATGGCTACACCTTC
TRBD1 TRBJ2-5 TRBV9 - CASSAVGQGGEETQYF TGTGCCAGCAGCGCCGTGGGACAGGGTGGAGAAGAGACCCAGTACTTC
TRBD1 TRBJ2-1 TRBV9 - CASSVEGQGNEQFF TGTGCCAGCAGCGTAGAGGGACAGGGGAATGAGCAGTTCTTC
- TRBJ1-4 TRBV28 - CASSSVQGGEKLFF TGTGCCAGCAGCTCGGTCCAGGGAGGAGAAAAACTGTTTTTT
- TRBJ2-1 TRBV29-1 - CSVDLGAYNEQFF TGCAGCGTTGATTTGGGGGCCTACAATGAGCAGTTCTTC
- TRBJ1-1 TRBV19 once CASSPGQVYMNTEAFF TGTGCCAGTAGCCCTGGGCAGGTTTACATGAACACTGAAGCTTTCTTT
TRBD2 TRBJ2-7 TRBV13 - CASSPGGGPYEQYF TGTGCCAGCAGCCCCGGGGGGGGGCCCTACGAGCAGTACTTC
- TRBJ1-6 TRBV6-5 - CASSYTGNSPLHF TGTGCCAGCAGTTACACAGGAAATTCACCCCTCCACTTT
- TRBJ2-7 TRBV7-9 - CASSPAGSYEQYF TGTGCCAGCAGCCCCGCCGGTTCCTACGAGCAGTACTTC
- TRBJ2-2 TRBV11-2 - CASSLSANGGELFF TGTGCCAGCAGCTTATCGGCCAATGGAGGGGAGCTGTTTTTT
- TRBJ2-3 TRBV2 - CASSEQGVAVGDTQYF TGTGCCAGCAGTGAGCAGGGAGTTGCGGTAGGAGATACGCAGTATTTT
- TRBJ2-5 TRBV2 - CASRIQETQYF TGTGCCAGCAGAATACAAGAGACCCAGTACTTC
- TRBJ1-2 TRBV10-3 - CAISETAGNYGYTF TGTGCCATCAGTGAGACAGCGGGGAACTATGGCTACACCTTC
- TRBJ1-2 TRBV6-1 - CASGHIVNYGYTF TGTGCCAGTGGGCACATTGTTAACTATGGCTACACCTTC